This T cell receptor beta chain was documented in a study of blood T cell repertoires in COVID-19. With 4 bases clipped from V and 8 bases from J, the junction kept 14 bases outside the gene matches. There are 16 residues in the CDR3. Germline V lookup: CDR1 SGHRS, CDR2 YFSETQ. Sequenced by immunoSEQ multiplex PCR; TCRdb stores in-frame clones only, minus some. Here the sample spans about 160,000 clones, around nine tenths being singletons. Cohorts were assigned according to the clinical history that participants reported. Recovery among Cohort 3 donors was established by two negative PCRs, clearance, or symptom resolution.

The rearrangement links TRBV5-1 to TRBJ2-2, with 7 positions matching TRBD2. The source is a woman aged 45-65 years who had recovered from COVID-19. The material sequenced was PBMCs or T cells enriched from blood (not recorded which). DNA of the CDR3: TGCGCCAGCAGCCAGAGCGGGACTACTCGAGTGGGGGAGCTGTTTTTT. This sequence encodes CASSQSGTTRVGELFF.